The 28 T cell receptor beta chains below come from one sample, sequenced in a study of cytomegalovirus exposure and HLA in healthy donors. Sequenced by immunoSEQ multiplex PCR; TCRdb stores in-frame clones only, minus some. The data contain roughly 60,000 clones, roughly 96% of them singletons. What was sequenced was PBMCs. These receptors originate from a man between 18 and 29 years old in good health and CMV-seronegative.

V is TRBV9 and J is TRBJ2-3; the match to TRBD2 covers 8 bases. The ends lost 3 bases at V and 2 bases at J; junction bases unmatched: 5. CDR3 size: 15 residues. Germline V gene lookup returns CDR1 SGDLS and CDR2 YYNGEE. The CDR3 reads CASSALAGSTDTQYF. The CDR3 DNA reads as TGTGCCAGCAGCGCCCTAGCGGGTTCCACAGATACGCAGTATTTT. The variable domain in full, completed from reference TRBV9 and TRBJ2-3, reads DSGVTQTPKHLITATGQRVTLRCSPRSGDLSVYWYQQSLDQGLQFLIQYYNGEERAKGNILERFSAQQFPDLHSELNLSSLELGDSALYFCASSALAGSTDTQYFGPGTRLTVL.

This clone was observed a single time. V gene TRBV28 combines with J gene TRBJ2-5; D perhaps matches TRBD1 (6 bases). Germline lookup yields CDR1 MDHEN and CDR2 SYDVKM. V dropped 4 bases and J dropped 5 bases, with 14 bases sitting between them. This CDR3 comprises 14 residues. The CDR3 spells CASSSTGGWETQYF. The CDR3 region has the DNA TGTGCCAGCAGTTCGACAGGCGGATGGGAGACCCAGTACTTC.

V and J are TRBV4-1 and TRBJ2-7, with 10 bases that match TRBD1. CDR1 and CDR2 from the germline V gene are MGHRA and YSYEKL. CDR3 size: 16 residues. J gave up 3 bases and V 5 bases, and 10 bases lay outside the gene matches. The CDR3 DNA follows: TGCGCCAGCAGCTCCCTTCCGGGACAGGGGAACTACGAGCAGTACTTC. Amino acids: CASSSLPGQGNYEQYF.

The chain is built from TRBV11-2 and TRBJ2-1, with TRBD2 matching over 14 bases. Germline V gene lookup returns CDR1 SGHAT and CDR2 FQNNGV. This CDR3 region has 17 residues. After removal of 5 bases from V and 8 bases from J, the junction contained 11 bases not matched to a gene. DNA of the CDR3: TGTGCCAGCAGCCCGACAGAGACTAGCGGGAGGGCCCATGAGCAGTTCTTC. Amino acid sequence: CASSPTETSGRAHEQFF. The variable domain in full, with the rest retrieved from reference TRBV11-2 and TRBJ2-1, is EAGVAQSPRYKIIEKRQSVAFWCNPISGHATLYWYQQILGQGPKLLIQFQNNGVVDDSQLPKDRFSAERLKGVDSTLKIQPAKLEDSAVYLCASSPTETSGRAHEQFFGPGTRLTVL.

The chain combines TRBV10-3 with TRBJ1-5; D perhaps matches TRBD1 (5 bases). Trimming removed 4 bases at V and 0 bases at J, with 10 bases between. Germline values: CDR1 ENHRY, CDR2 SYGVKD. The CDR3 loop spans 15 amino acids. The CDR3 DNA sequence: TGTGCCATCAGTGGGGGGGTTACTAGCAATCAGCCCCAGCATTTT. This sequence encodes CAISGGVTSNQPQHF.

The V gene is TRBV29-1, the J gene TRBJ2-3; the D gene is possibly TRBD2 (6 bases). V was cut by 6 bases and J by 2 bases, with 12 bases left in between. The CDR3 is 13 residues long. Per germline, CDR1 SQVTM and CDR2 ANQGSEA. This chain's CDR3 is CSVAGRVTDTQYF. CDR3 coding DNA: TGCAGCGTAGCGGGCCGGGTCACAGATACGCAGTATTTT.

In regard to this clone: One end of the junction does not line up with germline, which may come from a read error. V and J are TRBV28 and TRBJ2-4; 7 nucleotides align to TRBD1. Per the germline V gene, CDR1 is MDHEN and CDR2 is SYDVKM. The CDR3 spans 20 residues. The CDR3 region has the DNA TGTGCCAGCAAAAAAACATGGGGGACAGCGACCCCCTTAGCCAAAAGCATTCAGTACTTC. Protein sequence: CASKKTWGTATPLAKSIQYF.

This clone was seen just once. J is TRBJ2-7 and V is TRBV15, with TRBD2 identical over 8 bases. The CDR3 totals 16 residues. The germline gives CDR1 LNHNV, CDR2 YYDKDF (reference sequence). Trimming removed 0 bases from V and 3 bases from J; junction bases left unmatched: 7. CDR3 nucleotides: TGTGCCACCAGCAGAGATCTTGGTACTAGCGGCTACGAGCAGTACTTC. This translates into CATSRDLGTSGYEQYF.

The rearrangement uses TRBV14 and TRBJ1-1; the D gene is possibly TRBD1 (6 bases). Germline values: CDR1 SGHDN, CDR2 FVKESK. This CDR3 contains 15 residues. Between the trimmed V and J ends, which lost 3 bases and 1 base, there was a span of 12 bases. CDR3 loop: CASSQWDTQNTEAFF. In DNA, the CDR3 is TGTGCCAGCAGCCAGTGGGACACCCAGAACACTGAAGCTTTCTTT.

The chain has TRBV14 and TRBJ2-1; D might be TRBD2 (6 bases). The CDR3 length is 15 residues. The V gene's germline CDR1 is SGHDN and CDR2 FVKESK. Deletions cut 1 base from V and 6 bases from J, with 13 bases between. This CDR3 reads CASSQVGSLGNEQFF. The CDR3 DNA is TGTGCCAGCAGCCAAGTCGGGAGTCTCGGCAATGAGCAGTTCTTC.

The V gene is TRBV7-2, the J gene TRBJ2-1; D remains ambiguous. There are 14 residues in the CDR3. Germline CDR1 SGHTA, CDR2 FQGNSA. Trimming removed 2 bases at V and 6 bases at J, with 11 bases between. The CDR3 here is CASSLFVSVNEQFF. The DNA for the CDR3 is TGTGCCAGCAGCTTATTCGTATCAGTCAATGAGCAGTTCTTC.

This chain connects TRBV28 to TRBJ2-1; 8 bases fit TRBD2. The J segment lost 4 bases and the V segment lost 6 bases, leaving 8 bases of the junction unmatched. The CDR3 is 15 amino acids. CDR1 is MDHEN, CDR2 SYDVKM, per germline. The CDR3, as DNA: TGTGCCAGCAGCATCTCCGGGACTAGATACAATGAGCAGTTCTTC. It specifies CASSISGTRYNEQFF. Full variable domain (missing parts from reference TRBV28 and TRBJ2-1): DVKVTQSSRYLVKRTGEKVFLECVQDMDHENMFWYRQDPGLGLRLIYFSYDVKMKEKGDIPEGYSVSREKKERFSLILESASTNQTSMYLCASSISGTRYNEQFFGPGTRLTVL.

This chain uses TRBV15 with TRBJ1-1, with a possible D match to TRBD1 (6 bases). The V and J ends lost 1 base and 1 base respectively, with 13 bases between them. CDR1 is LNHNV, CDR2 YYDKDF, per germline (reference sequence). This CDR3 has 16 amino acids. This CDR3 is CATSRGGQLQNTEAFF. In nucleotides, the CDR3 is TGTGCCACCAGCAGAGGTGGACAGCTACAGAACACTGAAGCTTTCTTT.

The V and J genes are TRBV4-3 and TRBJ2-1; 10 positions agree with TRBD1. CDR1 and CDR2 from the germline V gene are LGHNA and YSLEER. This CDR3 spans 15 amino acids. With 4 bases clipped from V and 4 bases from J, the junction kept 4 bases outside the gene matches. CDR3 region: CASSRGTGAYNEQFF. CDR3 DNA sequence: TGCGCCAGCAGCCGAGGGACAGGGGCTTACAATGAGCAGTTCTTC.

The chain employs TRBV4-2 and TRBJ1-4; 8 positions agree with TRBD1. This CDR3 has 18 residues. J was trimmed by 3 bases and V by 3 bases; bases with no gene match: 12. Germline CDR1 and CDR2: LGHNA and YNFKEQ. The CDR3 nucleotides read TGTGCCAGCAGCCAGAGGCTTAAACAGGGGGTGCCTAATGAAAAACTGTTTTTT. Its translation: CASSQRLKQGVPNEKLFF.

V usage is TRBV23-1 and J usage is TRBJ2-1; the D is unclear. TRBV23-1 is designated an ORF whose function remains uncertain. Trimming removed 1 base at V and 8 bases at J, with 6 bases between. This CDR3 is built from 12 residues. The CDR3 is CASSQCGHEQFF. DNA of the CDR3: TGCGCCAGCAGTCAATGTGGGCATGAGCAGTTCTTC.

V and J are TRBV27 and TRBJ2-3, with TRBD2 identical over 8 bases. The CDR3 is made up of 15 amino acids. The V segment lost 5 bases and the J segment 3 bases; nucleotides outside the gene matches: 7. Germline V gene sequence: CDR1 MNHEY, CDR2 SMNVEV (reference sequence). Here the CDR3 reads CASSAPPSGTDTQYF. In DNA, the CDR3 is TGTGCCAGCAGTGCCCCCCCTAGCGGGACAGATACGCAGTATTTT.

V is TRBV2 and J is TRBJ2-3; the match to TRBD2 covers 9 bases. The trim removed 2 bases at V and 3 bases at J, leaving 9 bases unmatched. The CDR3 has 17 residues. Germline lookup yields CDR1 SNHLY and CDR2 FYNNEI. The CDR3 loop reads CASSEMIAGVKTDTQYF. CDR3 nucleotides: TGTGCCAGCAGTGAAATGATAGCGGGGGTCAAGACAGATACGCAGTATTTT.

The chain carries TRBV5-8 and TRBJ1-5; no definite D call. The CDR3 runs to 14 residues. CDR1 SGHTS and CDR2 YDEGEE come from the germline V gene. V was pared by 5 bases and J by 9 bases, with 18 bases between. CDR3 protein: CASRPAGSLGPQHF. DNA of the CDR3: TGTGCCAGCAGACCGGCAGGTTCCTTAGGGCCCCAGCATTTT.

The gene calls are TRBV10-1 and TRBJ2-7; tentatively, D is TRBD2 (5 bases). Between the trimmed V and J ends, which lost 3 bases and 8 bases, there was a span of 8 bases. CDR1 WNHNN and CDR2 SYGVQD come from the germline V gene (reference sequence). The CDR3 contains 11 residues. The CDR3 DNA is TGCGCCAGCAGTGACTCGGGAAAGCAGTACTTC. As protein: CASSDSGKQYF.

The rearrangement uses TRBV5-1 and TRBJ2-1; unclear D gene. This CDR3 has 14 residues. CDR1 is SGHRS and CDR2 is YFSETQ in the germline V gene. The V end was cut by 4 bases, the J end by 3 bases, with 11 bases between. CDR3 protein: CASSPESLYNEQFF. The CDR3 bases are TGCGCCAGCAGCCCGGAGAGCCTCTACAATGAGCAGTTCTTC.

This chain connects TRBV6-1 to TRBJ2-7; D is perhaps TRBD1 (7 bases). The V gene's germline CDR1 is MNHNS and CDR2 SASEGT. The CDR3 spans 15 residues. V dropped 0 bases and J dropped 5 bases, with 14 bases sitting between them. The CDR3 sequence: CASSEAEGARDEQYF. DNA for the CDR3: TGTGCCAGCAGTGAAGCGGAGGGGGCGCGCGACGAGCAGTACTTC.

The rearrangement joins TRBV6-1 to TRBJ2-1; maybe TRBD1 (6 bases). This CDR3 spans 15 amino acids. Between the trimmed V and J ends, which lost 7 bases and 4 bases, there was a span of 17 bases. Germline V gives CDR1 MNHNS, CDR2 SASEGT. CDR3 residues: CASTSVGARYNEQFF. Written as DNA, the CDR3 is TGTGCCAGCACCTCCGTGGGGGCGCGTTACAATGAGCAGTTCTTC.

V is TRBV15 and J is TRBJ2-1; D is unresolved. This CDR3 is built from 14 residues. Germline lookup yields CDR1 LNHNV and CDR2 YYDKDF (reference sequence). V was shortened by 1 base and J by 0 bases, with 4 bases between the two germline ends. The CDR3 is CATSRVSSYNEQFF. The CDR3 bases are TGTGCCACCAGCAGAGTTAGCTCCTACAATGAGCAGTTCTTC. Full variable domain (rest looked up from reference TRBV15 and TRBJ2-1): DAMVIQNPRYQVTQFGKPVTLSCSQTLNHNVMYWYQQKSSQAPKLLFHYYDKDFNNEADTPDNFQSRRPNTSFCFLDIRSPGLGDTAMYLCATSRVSSYNEQFFGPGTRLTVL.

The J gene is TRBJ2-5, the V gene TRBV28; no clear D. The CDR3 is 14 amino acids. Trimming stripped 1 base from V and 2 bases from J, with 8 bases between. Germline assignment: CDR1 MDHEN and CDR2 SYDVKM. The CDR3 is CASSLSGIQETQYF. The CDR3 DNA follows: TGTGCCAGCAGTTTATCAGGAATACAAGAGACCCAGTACTTC.

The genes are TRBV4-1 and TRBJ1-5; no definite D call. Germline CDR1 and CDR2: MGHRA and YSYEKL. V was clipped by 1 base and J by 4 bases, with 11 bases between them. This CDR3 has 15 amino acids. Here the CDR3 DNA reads TGCGCCAGCAGCCAAGTCGGGTCAAAGAATCAGCCCCAGCATTTT. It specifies CASSQVGSKNQPQHF.

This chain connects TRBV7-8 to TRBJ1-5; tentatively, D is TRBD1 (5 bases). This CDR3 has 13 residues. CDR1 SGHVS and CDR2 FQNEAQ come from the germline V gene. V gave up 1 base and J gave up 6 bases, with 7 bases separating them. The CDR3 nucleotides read TGTGCCAGCAGCTTAGTAGGGGCTCAGCCCCAGCATTTT. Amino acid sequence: CASSLVGAQPQHF.

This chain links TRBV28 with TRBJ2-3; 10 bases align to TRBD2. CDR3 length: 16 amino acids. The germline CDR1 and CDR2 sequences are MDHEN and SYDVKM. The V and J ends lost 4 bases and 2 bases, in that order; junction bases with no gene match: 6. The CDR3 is CASSSPGLAITDTQYF. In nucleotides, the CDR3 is TGTGCCAGCAGTTCTCCGGGACTAGCGATCACAGATACGCAGTATTTT.